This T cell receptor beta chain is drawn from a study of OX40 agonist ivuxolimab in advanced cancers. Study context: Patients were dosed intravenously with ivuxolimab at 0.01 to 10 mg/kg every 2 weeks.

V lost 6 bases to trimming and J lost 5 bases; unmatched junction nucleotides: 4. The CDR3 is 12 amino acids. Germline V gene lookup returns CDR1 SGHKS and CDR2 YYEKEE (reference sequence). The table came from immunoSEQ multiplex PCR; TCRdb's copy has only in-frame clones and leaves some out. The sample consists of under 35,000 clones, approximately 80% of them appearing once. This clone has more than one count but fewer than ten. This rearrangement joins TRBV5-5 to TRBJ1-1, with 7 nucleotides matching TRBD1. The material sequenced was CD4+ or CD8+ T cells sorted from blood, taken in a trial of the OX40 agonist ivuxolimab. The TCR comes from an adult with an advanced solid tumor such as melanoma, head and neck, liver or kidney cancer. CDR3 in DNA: TGTGCCAGCACGTACAGGGGAACTGAAGCTTTCTTT. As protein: CASTYRGTEAFF.